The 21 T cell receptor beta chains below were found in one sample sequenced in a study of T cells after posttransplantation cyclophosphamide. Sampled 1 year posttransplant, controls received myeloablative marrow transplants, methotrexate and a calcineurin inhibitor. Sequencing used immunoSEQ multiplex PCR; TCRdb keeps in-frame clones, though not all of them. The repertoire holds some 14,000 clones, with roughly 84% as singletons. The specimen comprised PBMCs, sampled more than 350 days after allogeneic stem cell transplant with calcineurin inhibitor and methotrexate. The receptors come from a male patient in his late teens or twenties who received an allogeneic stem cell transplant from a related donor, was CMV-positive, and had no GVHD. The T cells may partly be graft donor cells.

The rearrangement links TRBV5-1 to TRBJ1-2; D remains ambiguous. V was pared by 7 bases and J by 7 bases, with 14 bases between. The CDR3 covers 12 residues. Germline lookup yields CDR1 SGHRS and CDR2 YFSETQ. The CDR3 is CASGREGSGYTF. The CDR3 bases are TGCGCCAGCGGTAGGGAGGGAAGTGGCTACACCTTC.

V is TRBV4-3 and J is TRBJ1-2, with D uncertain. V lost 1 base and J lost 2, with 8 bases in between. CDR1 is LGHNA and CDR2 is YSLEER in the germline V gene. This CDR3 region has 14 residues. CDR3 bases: TGCGCCAGCAGCCAAGTTATAGCCAACTATGGCTACACCTTC. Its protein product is CASSQVIANYGYTF.

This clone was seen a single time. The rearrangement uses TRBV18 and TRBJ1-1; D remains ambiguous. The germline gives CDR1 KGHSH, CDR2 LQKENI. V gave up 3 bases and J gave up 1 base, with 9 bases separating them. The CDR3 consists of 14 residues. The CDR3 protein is CASSPNIKNTEAFF. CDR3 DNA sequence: TGTGCCAGCTCACCGAACATAAAGAACACTGAAGCTTTCTTT.

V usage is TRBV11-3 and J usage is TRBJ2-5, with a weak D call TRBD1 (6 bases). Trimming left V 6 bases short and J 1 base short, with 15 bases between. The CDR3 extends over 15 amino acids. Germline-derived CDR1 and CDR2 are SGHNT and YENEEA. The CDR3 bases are TGTGCCAGCAGTACTACAGGGTCTTCCCAAGAGACCCAGTACTTC. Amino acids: CASSTTGSSQETQYF.

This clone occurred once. CDR3 loop: CASSEAAGITETQYF. CDR3 nucleotide sequence: TGTGCCAGCAGCGAGGCGGCAGGGATTACGGAGACCCAGTACTTC. V is TRBV6-9 and J is TRBJ2-5, with D possibly matching TRBD1 (5 bases). Germline V gene lookup returns CDR1 MNHGY and CDR2 SVAAGI. The ends were cut back, 6 bases at V and 5 bases at J, with 19 bases in the middle. The CDR3 has 15 residues.

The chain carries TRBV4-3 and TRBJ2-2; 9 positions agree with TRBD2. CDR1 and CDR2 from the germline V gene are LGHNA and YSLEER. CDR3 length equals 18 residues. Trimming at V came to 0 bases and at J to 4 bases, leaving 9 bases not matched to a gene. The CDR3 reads CASSQDREERGATGELFF. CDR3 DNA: TGCGCCAGCAGCCAAGATCGGGAAGAGCGGGGGGCCACCGGGGAGCTGTTTTTT.

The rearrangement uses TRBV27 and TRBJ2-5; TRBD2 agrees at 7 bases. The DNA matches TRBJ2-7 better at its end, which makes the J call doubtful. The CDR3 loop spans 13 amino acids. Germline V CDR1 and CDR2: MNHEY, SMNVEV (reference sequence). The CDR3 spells CASSLAGDYEQYF. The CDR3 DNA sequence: TGTGCCAGCAGTTTAGCGGGAGACTACGAGCAGTACTTC.

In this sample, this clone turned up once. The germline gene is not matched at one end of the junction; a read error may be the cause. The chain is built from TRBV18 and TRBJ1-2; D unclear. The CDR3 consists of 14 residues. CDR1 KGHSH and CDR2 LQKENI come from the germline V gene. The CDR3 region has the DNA TGTGCCAGCTCACTGTCGAGGGAAAACTGTGGCTACACCTTC. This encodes CASSLSRENCGYTF.

CDR3 loop: CASRGDRPEQYF. CDR3 DNA sequence: TGTGCCAGCAGGGGGGACAGGCCCGAGCAGTACTTC. This sequence joins TRBV2 and TRBJ2-7; 8 nucleotides align to TRBD1. The CDR3 is 12 amino acids. Losses at the gene ends were 6 bases for V and 6 bases for J; bases not matched to a gene: 4. CDR1 and CDR2 from the germline V gene are SNHLY and FYNNEI. Looking up the rest from reference TRBV2 and TRBJ2-7 gives the full variable domain: EPEVTQTPSHQVTQMGQEVILRCVPISNHLYFYWYRQILGQKVEFLVSFYNNEISEKSEIFDDQFSVERPDGSNFTLKIRSTKLEDSAMYFCASRGDRPEQYFGPGTRLTVT.

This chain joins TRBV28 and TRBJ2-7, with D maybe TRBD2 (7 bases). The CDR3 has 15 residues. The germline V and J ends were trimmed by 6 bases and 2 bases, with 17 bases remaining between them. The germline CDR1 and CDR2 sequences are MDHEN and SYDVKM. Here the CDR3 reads CASSPPRGGAYEQYF. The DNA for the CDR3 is TGTGCCAGCAGCCCACCGAGGGGGGGGGCCTACGAGCAGTACTTC.

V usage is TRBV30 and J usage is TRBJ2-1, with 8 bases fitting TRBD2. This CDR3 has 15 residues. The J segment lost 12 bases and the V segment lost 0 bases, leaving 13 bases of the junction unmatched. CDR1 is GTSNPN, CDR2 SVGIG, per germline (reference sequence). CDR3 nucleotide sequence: TGTGCCTGGAGTGTTGAAGCGGGAGCGAAATCGGTGCAGTTCTTC. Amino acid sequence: CAWSVEAGAKSVQFF.

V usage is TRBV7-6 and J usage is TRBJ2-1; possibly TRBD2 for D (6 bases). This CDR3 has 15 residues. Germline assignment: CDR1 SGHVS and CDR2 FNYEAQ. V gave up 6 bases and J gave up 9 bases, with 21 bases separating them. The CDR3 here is CASSRTGGVSSEQFF. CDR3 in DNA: TGTGCCAGCAGTCGAACCGGGGGAGTTTCAAGTGAGCAGTTCTTC.

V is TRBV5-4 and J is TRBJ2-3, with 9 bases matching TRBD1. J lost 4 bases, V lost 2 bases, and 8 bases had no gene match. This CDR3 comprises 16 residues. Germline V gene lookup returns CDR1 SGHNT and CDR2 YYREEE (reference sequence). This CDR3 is CASSLLTGQGPDTQYF. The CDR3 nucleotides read TGTGCCAGCAGCTTACTTACGGGACAGGGACCAGATACGCAGTATTTT.

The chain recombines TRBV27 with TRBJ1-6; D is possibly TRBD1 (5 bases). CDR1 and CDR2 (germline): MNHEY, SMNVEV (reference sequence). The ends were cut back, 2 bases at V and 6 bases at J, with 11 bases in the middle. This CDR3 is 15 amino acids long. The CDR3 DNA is TGTGCCAGCAGTTTACAGGGTCTGTCTAATTCACCCCTCCACTTT. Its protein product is CASSLQGLSNSPLHF.

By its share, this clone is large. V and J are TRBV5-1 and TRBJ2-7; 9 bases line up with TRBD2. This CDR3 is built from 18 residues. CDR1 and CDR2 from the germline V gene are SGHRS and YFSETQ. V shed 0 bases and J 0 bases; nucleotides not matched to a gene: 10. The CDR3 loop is CASSLVGGRAGSSYEQYF. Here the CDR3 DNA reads TGCGCCAGCAGCTTGGTCGGCGGGAGGGCCGGGAGCTCCTACGAGCAGTACTTC.

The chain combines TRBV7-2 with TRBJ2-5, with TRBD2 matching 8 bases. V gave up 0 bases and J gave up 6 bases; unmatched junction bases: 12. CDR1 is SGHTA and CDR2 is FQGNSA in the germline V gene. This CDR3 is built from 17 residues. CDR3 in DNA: TGTGCCAGCAGCTTAGCCGGGGGGGGGCTGAGTCGTAAGACCCAGTACTTC. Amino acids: CASSLAGGGLSRKTQYF.

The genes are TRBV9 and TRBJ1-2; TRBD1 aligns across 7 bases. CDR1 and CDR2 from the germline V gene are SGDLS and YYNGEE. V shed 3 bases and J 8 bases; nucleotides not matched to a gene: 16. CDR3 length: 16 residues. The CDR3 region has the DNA TGTGCCAGCAGCGCTAACCCTATCTTAGGGGGCCAGGGCTACACCTTC. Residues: CASSANPILGGQGYTF.

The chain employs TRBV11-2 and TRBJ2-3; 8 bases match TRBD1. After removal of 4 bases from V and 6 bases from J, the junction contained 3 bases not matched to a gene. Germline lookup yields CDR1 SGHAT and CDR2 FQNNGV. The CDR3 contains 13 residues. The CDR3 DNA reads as TGTGCCAGCAGCTGGGACAGGAGGGATACGCAGTATTTT. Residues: CASSWDRRDTQYF.

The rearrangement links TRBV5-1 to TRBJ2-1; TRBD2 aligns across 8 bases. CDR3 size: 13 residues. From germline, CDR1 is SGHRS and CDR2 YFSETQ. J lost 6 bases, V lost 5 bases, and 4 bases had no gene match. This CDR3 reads CASRGTRVNEQFF. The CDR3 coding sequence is TGCGCCAGCAGAGGGACTAGAGTCAATGAGCAGTTCTTC. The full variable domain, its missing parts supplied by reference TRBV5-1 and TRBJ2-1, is KAGVTQTPRYLIKTRGQQVTLSCSPISGHRSVSWYQQTPGQGLQFLFEYFSETQRNKGNFPGRFSGRQFSNSRSEMNVSTLELGDSALYLCASRGTRVNEQFFGPGTRLTVL.

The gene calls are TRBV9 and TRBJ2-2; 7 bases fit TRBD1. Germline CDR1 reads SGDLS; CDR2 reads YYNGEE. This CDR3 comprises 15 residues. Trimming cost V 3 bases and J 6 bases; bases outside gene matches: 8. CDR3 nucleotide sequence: TGTGCCAGCAGCGCGGCTGAGGGGGCCGCCGGGGAGCTGTTTTTT. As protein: CASSAAEGAAGELFF.

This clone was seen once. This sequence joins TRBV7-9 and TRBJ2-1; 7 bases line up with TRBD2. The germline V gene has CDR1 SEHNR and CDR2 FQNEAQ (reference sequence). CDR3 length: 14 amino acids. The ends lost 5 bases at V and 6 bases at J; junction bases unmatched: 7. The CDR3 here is CASSRGAGFNEQFF. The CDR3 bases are TGTGCCAGCAGCCGCGGAGCGGGATTCAATGAGCAGTTCTTC.